Presented here are 7 T cell receptor beta chains from one specimen sequenced in a study of blood T cell repertoires in COVID-19. Assay: immunoSEQ multiplex PCR; the TCRdb copy retains only in-frame clones and omits some. The table has about 280,000 clones, 83% seen once. Sequenced input: peripheral blood. The receptors come from a woman aged 45-59 years who had recovered from COVID-19.

This chain joins TRBV2 and TRBJ2-7; perhaps TRBD2 as D (6 bases). V shed 6 bases and J shed 11 bases, with 20 bases lying between them. Per the germline V gene, CDR1 is SNHLY and CDR2 is FYNNEI. This CDR3 spans 13 amino acids. The CDR3 DNA reads as TGTGCCAGCAGCTGGGAGGCGAGCCAAAAGGAGTACTTC. Translation: CASSWEASQKEYF.

The J gene is TRBJ2-1, the V gene TRBV24-1; 8 nucleotides line up with TRBD2. CDR1 and CDR2 from the germline V gene are KGHDR and SFDVKD. The V and J ends lost 4 bases and 0 bases, in that order; junction bases with no gene match: 10. This CDR3 region has 18 residues. DNA for the CDR3: TGTGCCACCAGTGACACACTAGCGGATCTTAGCTCCTACAATGAGCAGTTCTTC. Its translation is CATSDTLADLSSYNEQFF.

The gene calls are TRBV7-2 and TRBJ2-7; D possibly corresponds to TRBD1 (7 bases). Germline V gene data show CDR1 as SGHTA and CDR2 as FQGNSA. The CDR3 runs 18 residues. Deletions cut 1 base from V and 0 bases from J, with 19 bases between. The CDR3, as DNA: TGTGCCAGCAGCTTAGGGGGTCGGAGGGGGCCCTCCTCCTACGAGCAGTACTTC. Its protein product is CASSLGGRRGPSSYEQYF.

The genes are TRBV6-5 and TRBJ1-5; no clear D. The germline V and J ends were trimmed by 5 bases and 4 bases, with 9 bases remaining between them. Per the germline V gene, CDR1 is MNHEY and CDR2 is SVGAGI. There are 13 residues in the CDR3. The CDR3 DNA is TGTGCCAGCAGTCCCCACAGTAATCAGCCCCAGCATTTT. It encodes CASSPHSNQPQHF.

This chain joins TRBV5-4 and TRBJ1-2, with TRBD1 matching 7 bases. From germline, CDR1 is SGHNT and CDR2 YYREEE (reference sequence). J gave up 8 bases and V 5 bases, and 21 bases lay outside the gene matches. This CDR3 is built from 17 residues. The CDR3 sequence is CASSKARDRDRTEGYTF. CDR3 nucleotides: TGTGCCAGCAGTAAAGCCCGGGACAGAGATCGAACGGAGGGCTACACCTTC.

This clone has a handful of counts. The chain recombines TRBV18 with TRBJ2-7; 11 positions match TRBD1. V lost 3 bases and J lost 2; bases outside the gene matches: 6. The CDR3 runs 16 residues. Per germline, CDR1 KGHSH and CDR2 LQKENI. The CDR3, as DNA: TGTGCCAGCTCACCCTGGACAGGGGGCAACGCCTACGAGCAGTACTTC. This gives the protein CASSPWTGGNAYEQYF.

The chain links TRBV5-6 to TRBJ2-7; tentative D call: TRBD1 (6 bases). CDR3 size: 13 residues. Germline V gene data show CDR1 as SGHDT and CDR2 as YYEEEE. The germline V and J ends were trimmed by 2 bases and 3 bases, with 9 bases remaining between them. The CDR3 is CASSFTGNYEQYF. As DNA, the CDR3 is TGTGCCAGCAGCTTTACAGGGAACTACGAGCAGTACTTC.